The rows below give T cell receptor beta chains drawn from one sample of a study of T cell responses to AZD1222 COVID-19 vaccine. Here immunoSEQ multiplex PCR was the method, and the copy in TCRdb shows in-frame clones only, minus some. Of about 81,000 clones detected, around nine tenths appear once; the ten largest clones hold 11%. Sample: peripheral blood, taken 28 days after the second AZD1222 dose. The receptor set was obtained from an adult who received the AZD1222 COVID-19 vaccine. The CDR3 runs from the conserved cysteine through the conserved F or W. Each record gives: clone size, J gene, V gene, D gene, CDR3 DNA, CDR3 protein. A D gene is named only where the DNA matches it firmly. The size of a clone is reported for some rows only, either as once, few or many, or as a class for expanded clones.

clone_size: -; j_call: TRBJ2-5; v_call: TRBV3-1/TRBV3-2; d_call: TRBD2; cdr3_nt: TGTGCCAGCAGCCTCCGAGCGGGGGGGCAGCAGACCCAGTACTTC; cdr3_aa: CASSLRAGGQQTQYF
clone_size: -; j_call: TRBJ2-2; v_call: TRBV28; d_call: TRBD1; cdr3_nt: TGTGCCAGCAGTAAGCTAGGACAGGGGAACACCGGGGAGCTGTTTTTT; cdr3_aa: CASSKLGQGNTGELFF
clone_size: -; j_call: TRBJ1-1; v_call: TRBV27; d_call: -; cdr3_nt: TGTGCCAGCAGTTTATCTAGGGACACTGAAGCTTTCTTT; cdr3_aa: CASSLSRDTEAFF
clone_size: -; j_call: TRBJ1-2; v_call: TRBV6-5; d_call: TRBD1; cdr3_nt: TGTGCCAGCAGGGGGGACAGTCTTAACTATGGCTACACCTTC; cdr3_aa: CASRGDSLNYGYTF
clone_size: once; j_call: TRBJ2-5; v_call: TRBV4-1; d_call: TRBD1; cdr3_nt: TGCGCCAGCAGCCAAAAGGAGTGGGACAGGAAGACCCAGTACTTC; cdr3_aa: CASSQKEWDRKTQYF
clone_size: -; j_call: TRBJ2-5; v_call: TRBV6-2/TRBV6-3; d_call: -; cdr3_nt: TGTGCCAGCAGTTACCAGCGAGAAAAGGAGACCCAGTACTTC; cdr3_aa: CASSYQREKETQYF
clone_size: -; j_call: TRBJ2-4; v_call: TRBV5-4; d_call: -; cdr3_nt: TGTGCCAGCAGCCGCGGGGGCCTAGCCAAAAACATTCAGTACTTC; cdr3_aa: CASSRGGLAKNIQYF
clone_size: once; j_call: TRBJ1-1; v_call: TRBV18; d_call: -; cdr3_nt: TGTGCCAGCTCACCACGGCAGGGTGGGTGGGCTGAAGCTTTCTTT; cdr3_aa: CASSPRQGGWAEAFF
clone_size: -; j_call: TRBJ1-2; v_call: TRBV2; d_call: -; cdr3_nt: TGTGCCAGCAGTGAAACCTCAGCCGAGGAGGGCTACTATGGCTACACCTTC; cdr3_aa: CASSETSAEEGYYGYTF
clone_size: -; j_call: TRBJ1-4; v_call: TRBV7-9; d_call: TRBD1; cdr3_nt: TGTGCCAGCAGCCCCACGGCACAGGGGAATGAAAAACTGTTTTTT; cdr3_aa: CASSPTAQGNEKLFF
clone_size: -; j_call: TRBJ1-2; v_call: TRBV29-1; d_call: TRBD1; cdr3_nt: TGCAGCGTGGTGACAGGGTTTAATAATGGCTACACCTTC; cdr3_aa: CSVVTGFNNGYTF
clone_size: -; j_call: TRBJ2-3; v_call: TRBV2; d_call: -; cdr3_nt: TGTGCCAGCAGGCAGAGCACAGATACGCAGTATTTT; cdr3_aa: CASRQSTDTQYF
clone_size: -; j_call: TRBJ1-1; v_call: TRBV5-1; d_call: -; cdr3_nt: TGCGCCAGCAGCTTGGGGTCGGGGGTCGTTTTGTCTGAAGCTTTCTTT; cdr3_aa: CASSLGSGVVLSEAFF
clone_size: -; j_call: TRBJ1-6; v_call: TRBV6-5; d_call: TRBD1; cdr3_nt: TGTGCCAGCGGACAGGTTTTGGATTCACCCCTCCACTTT; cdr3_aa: CASGQVLDSPLHF
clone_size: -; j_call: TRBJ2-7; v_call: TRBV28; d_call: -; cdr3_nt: TGTGCCAGCAGTTCCCAGGGGTTACAGGCTTCTGGGCAGTACTTC; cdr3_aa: CASSSQGLQASGQYF
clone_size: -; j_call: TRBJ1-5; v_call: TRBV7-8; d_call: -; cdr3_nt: TGTGCCAGCAGCTTAAGCAATCAGCCCCAGCATTTT; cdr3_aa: CASSLSNQPQHF
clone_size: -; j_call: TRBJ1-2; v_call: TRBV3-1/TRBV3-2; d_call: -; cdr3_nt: TGTGCCAGCAGCAAAGCCCTCCATGGCTACACCTTC; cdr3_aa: CASSKALHGYTF
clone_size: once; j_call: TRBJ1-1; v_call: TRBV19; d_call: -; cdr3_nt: TGTGCCAGTATCTCTGTGGGGGCCACTGAAGCTTTCTTT; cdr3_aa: CASISVGATEAFF
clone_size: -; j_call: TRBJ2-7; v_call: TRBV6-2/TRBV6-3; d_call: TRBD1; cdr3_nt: TGTGCCAGCAGTTACTTATCGGGCCGGTGGCCAGGGGGCACCTACGAGCAGTACTTC; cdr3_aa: CASSYLSGRWPGGTYEQYF
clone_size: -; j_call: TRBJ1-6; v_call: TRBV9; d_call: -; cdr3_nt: TGTGCCAGCAGCGTCAACAGGGTGGGGGATTCACCCCTCCACTTT; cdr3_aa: CASSVNRVGDSPLHF
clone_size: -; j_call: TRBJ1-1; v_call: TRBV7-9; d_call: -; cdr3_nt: TGTGCCAGCAGCTTGAATACAGACACTGAAGCTTTCTTT; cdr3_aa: CASSLNTDTEAFF
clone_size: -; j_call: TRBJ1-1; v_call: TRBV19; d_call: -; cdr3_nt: TGTGCCAGTAGTATAGAGAACCCAGAAAACACTGAAGCTTTCTTT; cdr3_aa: CASSIENPENTEAFF
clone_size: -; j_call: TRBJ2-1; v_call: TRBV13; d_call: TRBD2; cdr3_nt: TGTGCCAGCAGCTTACAAGCGGGAGGCCTCTACAATGAGCAGTTCTTC; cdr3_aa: CASSLQAGGLYNEQFF
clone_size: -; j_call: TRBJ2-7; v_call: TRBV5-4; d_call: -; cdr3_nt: TGTGCCAGCAGCTTGGGGGGCCCCTACGAGCAGTACTTC; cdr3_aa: CASSLGGPYEQYF
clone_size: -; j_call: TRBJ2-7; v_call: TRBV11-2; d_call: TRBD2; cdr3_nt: TGTGCCAGCAGCGTTGGGGTCGGCGGGAGGGACTACGAGCAGTACTTC; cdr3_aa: CASSVGVGGRDYEQYF
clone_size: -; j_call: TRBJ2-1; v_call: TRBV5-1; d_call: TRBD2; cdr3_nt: TGCGCCAGCAGCTTGGTACTAGCGGGAGGGGATGAGCAGTTCTTC; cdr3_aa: CASSLVLAGGDEQFF
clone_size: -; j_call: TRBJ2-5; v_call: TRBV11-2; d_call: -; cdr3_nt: TGTGCCAGCAGCTTAGGTTTTGGAACGAGGGGAGAGACCCAGTACTTC; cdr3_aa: CASSLGFGTRGETQYF
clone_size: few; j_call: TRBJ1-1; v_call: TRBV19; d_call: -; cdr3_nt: TGTGCCAGTAGTAAGGCGCCCGCTACTGAAGCTTTCTTT; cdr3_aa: CASSKAPATEAFF
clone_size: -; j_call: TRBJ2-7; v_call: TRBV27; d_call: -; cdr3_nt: TGTGCCAGCAGTTCACATCCACTAGTCTACGAGCAGTACTTC; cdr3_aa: CASSSHPLVYEQYF
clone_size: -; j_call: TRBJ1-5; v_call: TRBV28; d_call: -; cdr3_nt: TGTGCCAGCATCCCACCTGGGCAGGGGAATCAGCCCCAGCATTTT; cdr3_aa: CASIPPGQGNQPQHF
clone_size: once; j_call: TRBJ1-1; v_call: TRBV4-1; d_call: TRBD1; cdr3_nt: TGCGCCAGCAGCCACCGACAGGGGGCCCGGGACACTGAAGCTTTCTTT; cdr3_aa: CASSHRQGARDTEAFF
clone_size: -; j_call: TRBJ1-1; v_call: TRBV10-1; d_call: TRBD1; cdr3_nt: TGCGCCAGCAGCACCGGGACAGCTTACACTGAAGCTTTCTTT; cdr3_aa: CASSTGTAYTEAFF